This TCR beta chain appears in the sequencing data of a study of T cells in Graves' hyperthyroidism and ophthalmopathy. Regarding the study as a whole: Expanded thyroid clonotypes (above 0.001) were mostly also found in blood. With a median lead of approximately six months before onset, the model predicted ophthalmopathy.

Amplified TCR beta CDR3 regions came from RNA transcripts. First-round RT-PCR targeting the TCR CDR3 was performed with the HTBI primer set. TCRdb passed the multiplex PCR reads through MiXCR, listing each CDR3 protein once. The profile covers hundreds of thousands of distinct CDR3 sequences, with roughly 20% appearing a single time and 34% taken by the ten largest. J lost 4 bases, V lost 5 bases, and 9 bases had no gene match. CDR1 and CDR2 from the germline V gene are MNHEY and SMNVEV (reference sequence). The CDR3 covers 16 residues. This clonotype was detected ten times or more. The target antigen is unknown.

This sequence joins TRBV27 and TRBJ2-3; 10 bases are shared with TRBD2. The sequence derives from a man aged 30 to 39 with Graves' ophthalmopathy. Material for sequencing was blood. CDR3 in DNA: TGTGCCAGCAGTACCTACCTAGCGGGAGAGCCAGATACGCAGTATTTT. Encoded protein: CASSTYLAGEPDTQYF.